This entry describes one T cell receptor (beta chain). The sample originates from a study of blood T cell repertoires in COVID-19. Profiled with immunoSEQ multiplex PCR; TCRdb holds only in-frame clones, not every one. The data show about 170,000 clones, 74% seen once. Trimming stripped 7 bases from V and 8 bases from J, with 17 bases between. CDR3 length: 14 amino acids. The germline V gene has CDR1 SNHLY and CDR2 FYNNEI. The V call is TRBV2, the J call TRBJ1-4; a possible D gene is TRBD1 (6 bases). Specimen: peripheral blood. This receptor was taken from a woman older than 75 with acute or convalescent COVID-19. The CDR3 DNA is TGTGCCAGCACTGACCGGGGGGCTCGAGAAAAACTGTTTTTT. Its protein product is CASTDRGAREKLFF.